This T cell receptor beta chain was obtained from a study of T cell repertoires in cytomegalovirus infection (dated 2019 in TCRdb). The study in broad terms: The peptide stimulations were aimed at well-studied HLA-B-restricted epitopes as well as recently identified HLA-C-restricted CMV epitopes, whose presentation resists viral immunomodulation. The HLA type of each donor mattered for the analysis, because public TCR beta signatures pointed to carriage of CMV infection along with the matching HLA type. The paper's findings and limits, for the study overall: The ex vivo response was dominated by HLA-C-restricted CMV-specific TCR beta clonotypes, and the single most frequent clonotype in two of eight donors was supplied by these HLA-C-restricted clonotypes. In both this cohort and an independent roughly 350-donor cohort, the cumulative frequency of public TCR beta family members distinguished carriers of CMV infection plus the relevant HLA type.

TCRdb shows the sequencer as Illumina HiSeq 1500. TCRdb passed the public sequencing reads through fastp at Q25 and MiXCR, retaining productive beta sequences. Each entry merges the rows of one CDR3 protein and shows their most common DNA and genes. This sample has approximately 600,000 distinct CDR3 sequences in its table, and roughly 43% of those were observed once. The top ten clonotypes cover around 48% of the sample. The cysteine opens and the phenylalanine closes a CDR3 of 15 amino acids. CDR3 DNA only is kept here, 45 bases in frame from base 1. V has 5 bases trimmed and J has 8 bases trimmed; junction bases matching no gene number 9. For CDR1 and CDR2, the germline V gene lists MNHNS and SASEGT. Sample treatment or condition, as interpreted from the label and publication: in vitro stimulation with specific CMV peptide epitopes to enrich CMV-specific T cells. This clonotype has a handful of counts. Its specific antigen is unknown. No base quality values were provided; no much bigger clone lies one nucleotide off.

Sequencing used cultured PBMCs, obtained from culture after CMV antigen stimulation. The source of this sequence is a human donor in good health (CMV status not recorded). Some clones in this sample may be carry-over from other donors' samples. The sequence joins TRBV6-1 to TRBJ1-2; 12 bases in the junction line up with TRBD1. The CDR3 protein: CASSPRDRGRGGYTF. The nucleotide sequence is given as TGTGCCAGCAGTCCTCGGGACAGGGGGCGCGGGGGCTACACCTTC.